This T cell receptor (beta chain) comes out of a study of T cell responses to AZD1222 COVID-19 vaccine. Study outcomes and limitations: Recipients of two AZD1222 doses showed rising Spike-specific TCR breadth and depth. Only a handful of AZD1222 recipients, more than 5 in all, had baseline seropositivity.

In regard to this clone: Its antigen is currently unknown.

CDR1 and CDR2 (germline): MNHEY, SMNVEV (reference sequence). The CDR3 covers 15 residues. Trimming pared 0 bases from V and 1 base from J, leaving 10 bases between. Data came from immunoSEQ multiplex PCR; TCRdb stores just in-frame clones and leaves some out. The data show 140,000 to 150,000 clones, approximately 90% seen once. Second doses were pooled across both intervals (about 4 or about 12 weeks). The sequencing here drew on peripheral blood, taken 28 days after the second AZD1222 dose. This clonotype was sampled from an adult who received the AZD1222 COVID-19 vaccine. The V call is TRBV27, the J call TRBJ2-7; D unresolved. The CDR3 here is CASSLSVDTSYEQYF. In DNA, the CDR3 is TGTGCCAGCAGTTTATCCGTTGACACTTCCTACGAGCAGTACTTC.